This TCR beta chain was recovered during a study of T cell responses to AZD1222 COVID-19 vaccine. Study outcomes and limitations: At baseline, just a handful of AZD1222 recipients tested seropositive.

In regard to this clone: Its antigen is not identified.

The repertoire was sequenced with immunoSEQ multiplex PCR; TCRdb's copy has only in-frame clones and lacks some. The data show 130,000 or so clones, 85% to 95% seen once. V dropped 4 bases and J dropped 0 bases, with 1 base sitting between them. The CDR3 contains 12 residues. Germline V gives CDR1 LNHDA, CDR2 SQIVND (reference sequence). This receptor was identified in an adult in good health. The J gene is TRBJ1-5, the V gene TRBV19; D uncertain. This sample comprised peripheral blood, obtained on day 0 of AZD1222 vaccination. As DNA, the CDR3 is TGTGCCAGTAGTAATAGCAATCAGCCCCAGCATTTT. Encoded protein: CASSNSNQPQHF. The entire variable domain, with the rest obtained from reference TRBV19 and TRBJ1-5, is as follows: DGGITQSPKYLFRKEGQNVTLSCEQNLNHDAMYWYRQDPGQGLRLIYYSQIVNDFQKGDIAEGYSVSREKKESFPLTVTSAQKNPTAFYLCASSNSNQPQHFGDGTRLSIL.